A selection of T cell receptor beta chains follows, all from one sample in a study of naive and memory T cell subsets. MiXCR, applied by TCRdb to the UMI-ligation and nested PCR reads, yields one record per CDR3 protein. Of roughly 99,000 distinct CDR3 sequences detected, about 11% appear once; the ten largest clones hold 0.13%. Sequenced: naive CD4+ T cells from blood. The receptors come from a human donor in good health. The CDR3 runs from the conserved cysteine through the conserved F or W. Fields, in order: J gene, clone size, D gene, V gene, CDR3 DNA, CDR3 protein. The D gene is left open where the match is weak. Some rows mark clone size as missing; the rest say once, few, many or name a class of expanded clone.

TRBJ2-7 | NA | TRBD2 | TRBV6-2/TRBV6-3 | TGTGCCAGCAGTTCCAGGACTAGCGGGACCTACGAGCAGTACTTC | CASSSRTSGTYEQYF
TRBJ1-1 | NA | TRBD1 | TRBV30 | TGTGCCTGCGCCCGGACAGGGGCCGAGAACACTGAAGCTTTCTTT | CACARTGAENTEAFF
TRBJ1-5 | few | NA | TRBV6-2/TRBV6-3 | TGTGCCAGCAGTTTCCGTGGAGGAGGGCCCCAGCATTTT | CASSFRGGGPQHF
TRBJ2-1 | few | TRBD2 | TRBV27 | TGTGCCAGCAGTACGACACTAGCGGGGGGGCCCGGTGATGGCAATGAGCAGTTCTTC | CASSTTLAGGPGDGNEQFF
TRBJ2-7 | NA | TRBD2 | TRBV27 | TGTGCCAGCACGGGGCGGGAGGGCACCTACGAGCAGTACTTC | CASTGREGTYEQYF
TRBJ2-7 | NA | NA | TRBV18 | TGTGCCAGCTCACGGATGGGGGCCTCCTACGAGCAGTACTTC | CASSRMGASYEQYF
TRBJ1-5 | NA | NA | TRBV20-1 | TGCAGTGCGCCCCGTGCAGACCGTGGGCTTAGCAATCAGCCCCAGAATTTT | CSAPRADRGLSNQPQNF
TRBJ1-5 | many | NA | TRBV5-6 | TGTGCCAGCAGCCCGGGGGTCAATCAGCCCCAGCATTTT | CASSPGVNQPQHF
TRBJ2-3 | many | NA | TRBV7-2 | TGTGCCAGCAGATTCTCTAGCGCACGCACAGATACGCAGTATTTT | CASRFSSARTDTQYF
TRBJ2-5 | few | TRBD2 | TRBV4-2 | TGTGCCAGCAGCCGTCGGGAGGGGAGCAGTGGAGAGACCCAGTACTTC | CASSRREGSSGETQYF